The clone carrying this TCR beta chain was counted many times. The target antigen is unknown. This record comes from a study of T-cell reconstitution after alpha-beta-depleted transplantation in children. The CDR3 is 13 amino acids. The V gene lost 6 bases and the J gene lost 1 base, with 12 bases spanning the gap. Germline V gene lookup returns CDR1 SQVTM and CDR2 ANQGSEA. TCRbeta library construction was performed incorporating unique molecular identifiers. TCRdb re-analysed the PCR reads in MiXCR, keeping a single row per CDR3 protein. The sample holds fewer than 550,000 distinct CDR3 sequences, roughly 10% seen once. Study-wide findings and caveats: A year had passed since transplant, and T-cell counts and diversity by then came mostly from newly produced T cells. As was reported, about two months after transplant, alpha-beta T cells came from several hundred expanded graft clones. Day-60 TCRbeta diversity that was high in some patients was derived from surviving recipient T cells and thymic progenitors.

The gene calls are TRBV29-1 and TRBJ1-1, with D possibly being TRBD1 (6 bases). Material: PBMCs, obtained before TCRalphabeta/CD19-depleted stem cell transplant. The origin of this receptor is a child aged 2 to 10 with inherited bone marrow failure, due to receive a stem cell transplant. The CDR3 region has the DNA TGCAGCGTCGGGGGCCAGCCGAACACTGAAGCTTTCTTT. The encoded protein is CSVGGQPNTEAFF.